This paragraph covers one T cell receptor (beta chain) sequence. This record comes from a study of blood T cell repertoires in COVID-19. Sequencing used immunoSEQ multiplex PCR; TCRdb keeps in-frame clones, though not all of them. Of about 150,000 clones in the sample, just under 85% are singletons; the top ten hold about 31%. V dropped 0 bases and J dropped 6; count of bases not matched to a gene: 8. Germline V gene data show CDR1 as SGHRS and CDR2 as YFSETQ. CDR3 size: 15 residues. The receptor comes from an older woman with acute or convalescent COVID-19. V usage is TRBV5-1 and J usage is TRBJ1-2; 7 nucleotides align to TRBD1. The sample consisted of peripheral blood. DNA of the CDR3: TGCGCCAGCAGCTTGGGGGACAGCCCTCCGCATGGCTACACCTTC. Protein: CASSLGDSPPHGYTF.